Included here is one T cell receptor beta chain sequence, with context. In the source study's methods: Amplified reference gene primers provided the basis for estimating nucleated cell counts. Only in-frame clones appear in the TCRdb table, and some are missing; sequencing was by immunoSEQ multiplex PCR. V, J and clone size are taken as reported in that table, and D and trimming were inferred from the DNA itself. The profile shows some 100,000 clones, around 85% of them singletons. The entry originates in a study of blood T cell repertoires in COVID-19. Study details: Spain, Italy and the United States supplied samples that represented acute and convalescent COVID-19. Sample material is recorded as cDNA or gDNA derived from T cells, B-cell-depleted T cells, or PBMCs.

CDR1 is SGHTA, CDR2 FQGNSA, per germline. The CDR3 totals 14 residues. The germline V and J ends were trimmed by 3 bases and 5 bases, with 13 bases remaining between them. The sequence came from an elderly man with active or convalescent COVID-19. Sequencing used peripheral blood. This chain connects TRBV7-2 to TRBJ2-5, with a possible D match to TRBD1 (5 bases). CDR3 nucleotides: TGTGCCAGCAGCTTCCCCGACAGCTTTGAGACCCAGTACTTC. It translates to CASSFPDSFETQYF.